The 3 T cell receptor beta chains given below trace back to one sample, sequenced in a study of cytomegalovirus exposure and HLA in healthy donors. Vbeta (60) and Jbeta (13) primers were used in the PCR. TCRdb keeps only in-frame clones here, not all; method: immunoSEQ multiplex PCR. This sample has more than 95,000 clones, with 10% found just once. Sequencing was performed on PBMCs. Receptor source: a man aged 35-49 years in good health and CMV-seropositive.

This chain uses TRBV4-1 with TRBJ2-1; TRBD1 aligns across 10 bases. The CDR3 runs 15 residues. Germline CDR1 MGHRA, CDR2 YSYEKL. Trimming removed 1 base from V and 7 bases from J; junction bases left unmatched: 4. CDR3 protein: CASSQGTGGINEQFF. The CDR3 nucleotides read TGCGCCAGCAGCCAAGGGACAGGGGGGATTAATGAGCAGTTCTTC.

The J gene is TRBJ2-7, the V gene TRBV7-9; 10 bases fit TRBD1. V lost 5 bases to trimming and J lost 1 base; unmatched junction nucleotides: 8. This CDR3 has 16 residues. Looked up from germline, CDR1 is SEHNR and CDR2 is FQNEAQ (reference sequence). DNA for the CDR3: TGTGCCAGCAGCGCACCGGGGGGACAGGGGTCCTACGAGCAGTACTTC. It encodes CASSAPGGQGSYEQYF.

The rearrangement links TRBV10-3 to TRBJ2-5; no definite D call. CDR3 length: 12 residues. CDR1 and CDR2 from the germline V gene are ENHRY and SYGVKD. V lost 3 bases and J lost 9, with 11 bases in between. CDR3 residues: CAISDPTGSQYF. DNA for the CDR3: TGTGCCATCAGTGACCCGACCGGGTCCCAGTACTTC.